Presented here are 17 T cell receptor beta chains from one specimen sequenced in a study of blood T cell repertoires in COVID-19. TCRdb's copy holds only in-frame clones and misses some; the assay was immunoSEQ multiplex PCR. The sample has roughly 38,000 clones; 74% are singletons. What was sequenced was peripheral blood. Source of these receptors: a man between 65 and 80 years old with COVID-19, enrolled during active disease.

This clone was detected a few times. The CDR3 here is CASRFPGQVDEQYF. The CDR3 DNA is TGTGCCAGTCGTTTCCCGGGACAGGTTGACGAGCAGTACTTC. The rearrangement joins TRBV2 to TRBJ2-7; 8 nucleotides line up with TRBD1. The germline V gene encodes CDR1 SNHLY and CDR2 FYNNEI. The trim removed 9 bases at V and 5 bases at J, leaving 12 bases unmatched. CDR3 size: 14 residues.

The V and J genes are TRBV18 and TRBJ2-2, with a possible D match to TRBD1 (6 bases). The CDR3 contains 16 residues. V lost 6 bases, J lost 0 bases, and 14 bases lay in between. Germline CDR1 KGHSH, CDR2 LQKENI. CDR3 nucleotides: TGTGCCAGCTCTTTCGGACAGCTCGCGAACACCGGGGAGCTGTTTTTT. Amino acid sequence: CASSFGQLANTGELFF.

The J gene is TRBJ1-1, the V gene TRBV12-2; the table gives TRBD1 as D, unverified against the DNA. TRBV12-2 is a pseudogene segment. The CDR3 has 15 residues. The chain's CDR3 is CASRLGVSRAGEAFF. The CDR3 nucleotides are TGTGCAAGTCGCTTAGGAGTTTCCAGGGCCGGTGAAGCTTTCTTT.

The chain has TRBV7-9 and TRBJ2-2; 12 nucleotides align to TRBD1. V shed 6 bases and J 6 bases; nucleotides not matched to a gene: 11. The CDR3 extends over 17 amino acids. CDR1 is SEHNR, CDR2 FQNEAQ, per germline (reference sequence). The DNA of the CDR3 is TGTGCCAGCAGGGCCTTGGGACAGGGGGCTGTAGCCGGGGAGCTGTTTTTT. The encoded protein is CASRALGQGAVAGELFF.

The CDR3 is CASSRGQLEAFF. CDR3 bases: TGTGCCAGCAGCCGCGGACAGCTTGAAGCTTTCTTT. This chain links TRBV3-1 (or the pseudogene TRBV3-2) with TRBJ1-1; weak D call: TRBD1 (6 bases). Germline values: CDR1 LGHDT, CDR2 YNNKEL (reference sequence). V was shortened by 4 bases and J by 7 bases, with 10 bases between the two germline ends. This CDR3 region has 12 residues.

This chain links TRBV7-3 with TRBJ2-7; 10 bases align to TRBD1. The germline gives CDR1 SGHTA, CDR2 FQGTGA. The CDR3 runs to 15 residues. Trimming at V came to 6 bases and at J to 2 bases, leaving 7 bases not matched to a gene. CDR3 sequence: CASRLTGGPPYEQYF. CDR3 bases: TGTGCCAGCAGATTGACAGGGGGCCCTCCCTACGAGCAGTACTTC. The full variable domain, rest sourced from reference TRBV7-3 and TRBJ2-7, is GAGVSQTPSNKVTEKGKYVELRCDPISGHTALYWYRQSLGQGPEFLIYFQGTGAADDSGLPNDRFFAVRPEGSVSTLKIQRTERGDSAVYLCASRLTGGPPYEQYFGPGTRLTVT.

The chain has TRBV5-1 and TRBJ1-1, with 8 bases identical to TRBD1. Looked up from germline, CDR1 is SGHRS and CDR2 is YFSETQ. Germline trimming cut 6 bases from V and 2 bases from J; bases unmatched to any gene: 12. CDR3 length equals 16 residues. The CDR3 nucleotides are TGCGCCAGCACGAAAGGGTGGACAGGGAGAAACACTGAAGCTTTCTTT. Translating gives CASTKGWTGRNTEAFF.

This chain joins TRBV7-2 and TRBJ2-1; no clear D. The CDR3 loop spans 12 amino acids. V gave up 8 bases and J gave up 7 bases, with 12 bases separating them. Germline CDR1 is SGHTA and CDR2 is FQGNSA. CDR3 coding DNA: TGTGCCAGCGGTCTCAGGAAGAATGAGCAGTTCTTC. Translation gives CASGLRKNEQFF.

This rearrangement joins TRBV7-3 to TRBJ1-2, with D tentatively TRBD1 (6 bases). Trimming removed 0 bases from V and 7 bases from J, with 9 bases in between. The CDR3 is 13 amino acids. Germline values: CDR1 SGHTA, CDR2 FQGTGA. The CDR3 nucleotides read TGTGCCAGCAGCTTAACGGGGGCGTCTGGCTACACCTTC. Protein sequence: CASSLTGASGYTF.

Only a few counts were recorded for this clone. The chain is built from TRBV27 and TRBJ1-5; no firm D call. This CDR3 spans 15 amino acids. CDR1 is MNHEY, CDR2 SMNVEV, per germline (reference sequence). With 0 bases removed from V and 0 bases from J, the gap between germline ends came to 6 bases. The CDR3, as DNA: TGTGCCAGCAGTTTATCCGGAGCTAGCAATCAGCCCCAGCATTTT. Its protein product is CASSLSGASNQPQHF.

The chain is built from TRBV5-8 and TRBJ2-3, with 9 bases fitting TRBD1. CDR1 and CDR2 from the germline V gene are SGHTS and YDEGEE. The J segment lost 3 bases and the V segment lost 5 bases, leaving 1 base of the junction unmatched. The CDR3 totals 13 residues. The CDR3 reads CASRDRGTDTQYF. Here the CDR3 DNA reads TGTGCCAGCAGGGACAGGGGAACAGATACGCAGTATTTT. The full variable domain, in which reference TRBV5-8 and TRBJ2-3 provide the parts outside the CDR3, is EAGVTQSPTHLIKTRGQQATLRCSPISGHTSVYWYQQALGLGLQFLLWYDEGEERNRGNFPPRFSGRQFPNYSSELNVNALELEDSALYLCASRDRGTDTQYFGPGTRLTVL.

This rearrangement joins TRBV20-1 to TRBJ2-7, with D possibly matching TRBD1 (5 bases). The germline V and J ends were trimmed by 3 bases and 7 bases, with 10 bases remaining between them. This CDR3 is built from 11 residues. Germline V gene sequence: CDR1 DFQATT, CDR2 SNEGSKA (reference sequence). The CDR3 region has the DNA TGCAGTGCTAGGAATCAGGGTGAGCAGTACTTC. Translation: CSARNQGEQYF.

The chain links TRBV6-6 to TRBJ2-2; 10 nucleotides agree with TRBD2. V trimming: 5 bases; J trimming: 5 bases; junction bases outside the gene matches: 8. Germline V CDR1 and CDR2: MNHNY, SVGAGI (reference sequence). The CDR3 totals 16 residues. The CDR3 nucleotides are TGTGCCAGCAGTATGGCTAGCGGGAGATTTACCGGGGAGCTGTTTTTT. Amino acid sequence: CASSMASGRFTGELFF.

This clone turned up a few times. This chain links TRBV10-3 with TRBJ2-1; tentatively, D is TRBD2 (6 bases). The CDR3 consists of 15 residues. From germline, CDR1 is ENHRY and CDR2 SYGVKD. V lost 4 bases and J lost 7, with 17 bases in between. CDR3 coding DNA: TGTGCCATCAGTGTTCTCGGGGGTCCTCTTAATGAGCAGTTCTTC. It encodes CAISVLGGPLNEQFF.

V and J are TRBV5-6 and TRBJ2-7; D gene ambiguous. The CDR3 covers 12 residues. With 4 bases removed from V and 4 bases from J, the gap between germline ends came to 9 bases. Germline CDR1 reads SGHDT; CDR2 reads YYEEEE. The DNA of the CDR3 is TGTGCCAGCAGCCTTACAGAATACGAGCAGTACTTC. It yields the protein CASSLTEYEQYF.

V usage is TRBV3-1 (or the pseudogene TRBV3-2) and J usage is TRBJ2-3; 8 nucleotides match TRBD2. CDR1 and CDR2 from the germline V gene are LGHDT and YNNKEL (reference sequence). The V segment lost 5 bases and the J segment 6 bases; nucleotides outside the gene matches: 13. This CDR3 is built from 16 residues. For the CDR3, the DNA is TGTGCCAGCAGCTCCTGGGAGGGCGGGAGGAGGGATACGCAGTATTTT. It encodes CASSSWEGGRRDTQYF.

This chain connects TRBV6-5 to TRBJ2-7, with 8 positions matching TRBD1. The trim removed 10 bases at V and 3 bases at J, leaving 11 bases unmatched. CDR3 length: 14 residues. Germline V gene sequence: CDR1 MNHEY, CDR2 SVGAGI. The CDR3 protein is CANILGQAHYEQYF. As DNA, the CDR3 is TGTGCCAACATTTTGGGACAGGCCCACTACGAGCAGTACTTC.